These 12 T cell receptor beta chains came from one sample sequenced in a study of shared clonotypes between healthy human individuals. Sequenced by immunoSEQ multiplex PCR; TCRdb stores in-frame clones only, minus some. In the table there are 2 million to 2.5 million clones, 90% to 95% of which are singletons. Input material: naive CD4+ T cells from PBMCs. Subset of the sample: CD45RA+ positively selected. The receptor set was obtained from a man between 18 and 35 years old in good health. Some clones in this sample may be carry-over from other donors' samples.

V is TRBV18 and J is TRBJ1-1, with D tentatively TRBD1 (5 bases). Germline V lookup: CDR1 KGHSH, CDR2 LQKENI. The V end lost 0 bases, the J end lost 0 bases, and 11 bases lay between the germline ends. This CDR3 has 16 amino acids. In DNA, the CDR3 is TGTGCCAGCTCACCACCCTCCCGGACAATGAACACTGAAGCTTTCTTT. Encoded protein: CASSPPSRTMNTEAFF.

The chain carries TRBV7-9 and TRBJ1-4; 8 bases are shared with TRBD1. The germline V gene has CDR1 SEHNR and CDR2 FQNEAQ (reference sequence). This CDR3 has 16 residues. The J segment lost 0 bases and the V segment lost 3 bases, leaving 3 bases of the junction unmatched. The CDR3 DNA reads TGTGCCAGCAGCTTGACAGGGGTTACAACTAATGAAAAACTGTTTTTT. This encodes CASSLTGVTTNEKLFF.

CDR3 protein: CALGGETQYF. The CDR3 nucleotides read TGTGCCCTAGGTGGCGAGACCCAGTACTTC. The rearrangement links TRBV7-7 to TRBJ2-5; D ambiguous. V was cut by 11 bases and J by 5 bases, with 9 bases left in between. This CDR3 contains 10 residues. Germline V gene data show CDR1 as SSHAT and CDR2 as FNYEAQ (reference sequence).

The rearrangement uses TRBV27 and TRBJ2-4; D not certain. The CDR3 is 11 amino acids. V was pared by 5 bases and J by 4 bases, with 3 bases between. The germline CDR1 and CDR2 sequences are MNHEY and SMNVEV (reference sequence). Written as DNA, the CDR3 is TGTGCCAGCAGTAAAAAAAACATTCAGTACTTC. Encoded protein: CASSKKNIQYF.

The chain recombines TRBV5-1 with TRBJ2-7; the match to TRBD2 covers 12 bases. This CDR3 has 15 amino acids. Unmatched junction bases numbered 4, after V lost 4 bases and J lost 2 bases. From germline, CDR1 is SGHRS and CDR2 YFSETQ. In DNA, the CDR3 is TGCGCCAGCAGCCAGACTAGCGGGGGTCCCTACGAGCAGTACTTC. Its translation is CASSQTSGGPYEQYF.

Here the CDR3 reads CAQRPERSTYEQYF. The CDR3 DNA follows: TGTGCCCAACGACCAGAGAGGAGTACTTACGAGCAGTACTTC. The rearrangement joins TRBV2 to TRBJ2-7; D gene uncertain. The CDR3 length is 14 residues. From germline, CDR1 is SNHLY and CDR2 FYNNEI. V lost 11 bases and J 4 bases, leaving 21 bases between the germline ends.

This clone was seen only once. The rearrangement joins TRBV4-2 to TRBJ2-7; 8 bases agree with TRBD1. Germline V gives CDR1 LGHNA, CDR2 YNFKEQ. The length of the CDR3 is 16 residues. V lost 5 bases, J lost 0 bases, and 9 bases stayed unmatched. The CDR3 DNA follows: TGTGCCAGCAGCTTTTACGGACAGGGATTCTCCTACGAGCAGTACTTC. This codes for CASSFYGQGFSYEQYF.

This chain connects TRBV28 to TRBJ1-1; D may be TRBD1 (6 bases). Looked up from germline, CDR1 is MDHEN and CDR2 is SYDVKM. Deletions cut 5 bases from V and 1 base from J, with 11 bases between. This CDR3 comprises 14 residues. This CDR3 is CASSPTGPNTEAFF. The CDR3 DNA reads as TGTGCCAGCAGTCCGACAGGCCCGAACACTGAAGCTTTCTTT.

The chain is built from TRBV6-5 and TRBJ2-1; possibly TRBD2 for D (7 bases). The CDR3 runs to 11 residues. Trimming pared 8 bases from V and 8 bases from J, leaving 10 bases between. Germline CDR1 reads MNHEY; CDR2 reads SVGAGI. The CDR3: CASGGGHEQFF. The CDR3 DNA sequence: TGTGCCAGCGGGGGGGGGCATGAGCAGTTCTTC.

The chain carries TRBV28 and TRBJ1-2; unclear D gene. The CDR3 is made up of 12 amino acids. Per the germline V gene, CDR1 is MDHEN and CDR2 is SYDVKM. V was pared by 4 bases and J by 4 bases, with 7 bases between. The CDR3 DNA sequence: TGTGCCAGCAGTTGGCGGGGCTATGGCTACACCTTC. It is translated as CASSWRGYGYTF.

The J gene is TRBJ2-7, the V gene TRBV5-4; D perhaps matches TRBD2 (6 bases). Trimming pared 0 bases from V and 3 bases from J, leaving 10 bases between. CDR1 and CDR2 (germline): SGHNT, YYREEE (reference sequence). The CDR3 runs 14 residues. CDR3 sequence: CASSLGLVDYEQYF. Written as DNA, the CDR3 is TGTGCCAGCAGCTTGGGACTAGTCGACTACGAGCAGTACTTC.

The rearrangement links TRBV5-1 to TRBJ1-1; no firm D call. CDR1 is SGHRS, CDR2 YFSETQ, per germline. The CDR3 is 15 residues long. The V and J ends lost 0 bases and 4 bases respectively, with 13 bases between them. In DNA form, the CDR3 reads TGCGCCAGCAGCTTGGTCGGATCCGTGACCACTGAAGCTTTCTTT. It specifies CASSLVGSVTTEAFF.